This is a list of T cell receptor beta chains from one sample in a study of radiation and T cells in renal cell carcinoma. Method: immunoSEQ multiplex PCR; TCRdb's copy keeps in-frame clones and lacks some. This sample has roughly 160,000 clones, with 88% found just once. Material: blood, obtained from a patient whose treatment included radiotherapy and nephrectomy. The source of these receptors is a woman aged 50 to 60 with renal cell carcinoma. The conserved cysteine and the conserved F or W are not part of the CDR3 here.

v_call: TRBV23-1
j_call: TRBJ1-1
cdr3_aa: ASSQSVVRLLPGAEAF

v_call: TRBV19
j_call: TRBJ1-5
cdr3_aa: ASSETGQANQPQH

v_call: TRBV11-2
j_call: TRBJ1-1
cdr3_aa: ASSFGQGTEAF

v_call: TRBV6-5
j_call: TRBJ2-7
cdr3_aa: ASNFGTSGSYEQY

v_call: TRBV6-5
j_call: TRBJ1-6
cdr3_aa: ASSYPTGGDSPLH

v_call: TRBV6-1
j_call: TRBJ2-1
cdr3_aa: ASSERLAQSYNEQF

v_call: TRBV7-3
j_call: TRBJ2-2
cdr3_aa: ASGFSTVGTGELF

v_call: TRBV28
j_call: TRBJ1-2
cdr3_aa: ASSPPTTQGIYGYT

v_call: TRBV6-5
j_call: TRBJ1-2
cdr3_aa: ASSYSGQQVDGYT

v_call: TRBV9
j_call: TRBJ1-2
cdr3_aa: ASSVGGQAYGYT

v_call: TRBV6-1
j_call: TRBJ2-7
cdr3_aa: ASRRQGAGYEQY

v_call: TRBV10-3
j_call: TRBJ1-6
cdr3_aa: AIRRGLGSPLH

v_call: TRBV7-2
j_call: TRBJ1-6
cdr3_aa: ASSLVGQGSYALH

v_call: TRBV6-6
j_call: TRBJ1-2
cdr3_aa: ASTGRYGYT

v_call: TRBV5-1
j_call: TRBJ1-5
cdr3_aa: ASSSGTGSQPQH

v_call: TRBV19
j_call: TRBJ1-1
cdr3_aa: ASSMGAGMNTEAF

v_call: TRBV14
j_call: TRBJ2-3
cdr3_aa: ASSQRDRVEDTQY

v_call: TRBV11-2
j_call: TRBJ2-7
cdr3_aa: ASSSVAGGRDEQY

v_call: TRBV5-1
j_call: TRBJ2-1
cdr3_aa: ASSLSQVNPYNEQF

v_call: TRBV18
j_call: TRBJ2-5
cdr3_aa: ASANSPYQETQY

v_call: TRBV15
j_call: TRBJ2-7
cdr3_aa: ATSRDKGYEQY

v_call: TRBV6-1
j_call: TRBJ1-1
cdr3_aa: ANGGGLNTEAF

v_call: TRBV27
j_call: TRBJ1-3
cdr3_aa: ASSGSRSGNTIY

v_call: TRBV4-2
j_call: TRBJ2-5
cdr3_aa: ASSQDWARETQY

v_call: TRBV7-9
j_call: TRBJ2-7
cdr3_aa: ASSLTSDSEQY

v_call: TRBV9
j_call: TRBJ2-1
cdr3_aa: ASSASDADNEQF

v_call: TRBV14
j_call: TRBJ1-6
cdr3_aa: ASSRQGSHSPLH

v_call: TRBV9
j_call: TRBJ2-3
cdr3_aa: ASSGIAGGSDTQY

v_call: TRBV5-4
j_call: TRBJ2-3
cdr3_aa: ASSSGTGTDTQY

v_call: TRBV19
j_call: TRBJ1-4
cdr3_aa: ASTPPGTNEKLF

v_call: TRBV9
j_call: TRBJ2-1
cdr3_aa: ASSSRTNYNEQF

v_call: TRBV11-3
j_call: TRBJ2-7
cdr3_aa: ASSGDTGGQY

v_call: TRBV7-9
j_call: TRBJ2-3
cdr3_aa: ASSLEGKSSDTQY

v_call: TRBV20-1
j_call: TRBJ1-1
cdr3_aa: SARERGEAF

v_call: TRBV4-3
j_call: TRBJ2-5
cdr3_aa: ASSRSYLAGWGETQY

v_call: TRBV29-1
j_call: TRBJ2-2
cdr3_aa: SVSLQGHSETGELF

v_call: TRBV7-2
j_call: TRBJ1-1
cdr3_aa: ASSLGQTTEAF

v_call: TRBV5-6
j_call: TRBJ1-1
cdr3_aa: ASSFGENTEAF

v_call: TRBV19
j_call: TRBJ1-1
cdr3_aa: ASSITSNTEAF